One sample yielded the 20 T cell receptor beta chains listed below, sequenced in a study of cytomegalovirus exposure and HLA in healthy donors. PCR involved 60 Vbeta and 13 Jbeta primers. Sequencing was performed with immunoSEQ multiplex PCR; in TCRdb, only in-frame clones are kept and a portion is missing. The table lists 100,000 to 150,000 clones. Sequencing input: PBMCs. The origin of the receptors is a woman aged 35 to 49 in good health and CMV-seronegative.

The V call is TRBV5-1, the J call TRBJ2-5, with 7 bases that match TRBD1. Germline CDR1 SGHRS, CDR2 YFSETQ. The CDR3 runs 16 residues. Unmatched junction bases numbered 14, after V lost 4 bases and J lost 5 bases. CDR3 protein: CASSRAVGDRRETQYF. As DNA, the CDR3 is TGCGCCAGCAGCCGCGCTGTGGGGGACAGAAGGGAGACCCAGTACTTC.

Turning to this clone: This same CDR3 is encoded by further DNA sequences in the sample. Here the CDR3 reads CASSLVVVWGDLTF. DNA for the CDR3: TGTGCCAGCAGCTTAGTTGTCGTGTGGGGGGACCTCACCTTC. This sequence joins TRBV7-2 and TRBJ1-2, with a tentative D call TRBD1 (5 bases). The CDR3 is 14 amino acids. V was shortened by 1 base and J by 13 bases, with 19 bases between the two germline ends. Germline assignment: CDR1 SGHTA and CDR2 FQGNSA.

J is TRBJ2-5 and V is TRBV7-2, with TRBD2 as a possible D gene (6 bases). The CDR3 is 13 residues long. The V end was cut by 4 bases, the J end by 4 bases, with 10 bases between. Germline CDR1 reads SGHTA; CDR2 reads FQGNSA. CDR3 sequence reads: CASSWEDRETQYF. Here the CDR3 DNA reads TGTGCCAGCAGCTGGGAGGACCGAGAGACCCAGTACTTC. Together with reference TRBV7-2 and TRBJ2-5, the CDR3 gives the full variable domain: GAGVSQSPSNKVTEKGKDVELRCDPISGHTALYWYRQSLGQGLEFLIYFQGNSAPDKSGLPSDRFSAERTGGSVSTLTIQRTQQEDSAVYLCASSWEDRETQYFGPGTRLLVL.

The V gene is TRBV28, the J gene TRBJ2-7; 7 nucleotides agree with TRBD1. Germline V gene lookup returns CDR1 MDHEN and CDR2 SYDVKM. The CDR3 extends over 14 amino acids. The V gene end was trimmed by 7 bases and the J gene end by 6 bases; junction bases not matched to a gene: 12. CDR3 nucleotides: TGTGCCAGCAACTCAGGGGGTGCGGCCTCCGAGCAGTACGTC. This codes for CASNSGGAASEQYV.

The chain is built from TRBV5-1 and TRBJ1-2; maybe TRBD1 (5 bases). Germline CDR1 reads SGHRS; CDR2 reads YFSETQ. The CDR3 extends over 13 amino acids. Trimming removed 4 bases from V and 2 bases from J, with 9 bases in between. The DNA of the CDR3 is TGCGCCAGCAGCAACGACAGAAACTATGGCTACACCTTC. Amino acid sequence: CASSNDRNYGYTF.

The rearrangement joins TRBV7-3 to TRBJ2-1, with a weak D call TRBD2 (6 bases). V was pared by 2 bases and J by 8 bases, with 16 bases between. The CDR3 is 15 amino acids. Germline V gene sequence: CDR1 SGHTA, CDR2 FQGTGA. The CDR3 coding sequence is TGTGCCAGCAGCTTACGGGACTCTATTGGGGATGAGCAGTTCTTC. Residues: CASSLRDSIGDEQFF.

The chain is built from TRBV4-2 and TRBJ1-2; the match to TRBD1 covers 7 bases. This CDR3 has 15 residues. Germline values: CDR1 LGHNA, CDR2 YNFKEQ. V shed 0 bases, J shed 4 bases, and the junction held 5 bases outside the gene matches. The CDR3 bases are TGTGCCAGCAGCCAAGATACCAGGGGGGTCTATGGCTACACCTTC. Translation gives CASSQDTRGVYGYTF.

Remarks on this clone: At the DNA level, this CDR3 is encoded by other sequences in the same sample as well. As DNA, the CDR3 is TGTGCCAGCAGCCTATACAGTGTCTCTGGAAACACCATATATTTT. Its translation is CASSLYSVSGNTIYF. The chain joins TRBV11-2 to TRBJ1-3; D call uncertain. The CDR3 totals 15 residues. Germline CDR1 SGHAT, CDR2 FQNNGV. Between the trimmed V and J ends, which lost 5 bases and 0 bases, there was a span of 11 bases. Full variable domain (outside the CDR3, taken from reference TRBV11-2 and TRBJ1-3): EAGVAQSPRYKIIEKRQSVAFWCNPISGHATLYWYQQILGQGPKLLIQFQNNGVVDDSQLPKDRFSAERLKGVDSTLKIQPAKLEDSAVYLCASSLYSVSGNTIYFGEGSWLTVV.

V and J are TRBV6-6 and TRBJ1-2, with 7 bases aligning to TRBD1. Germline CDR1 is MNHNY and CDR2 is SVGAGI (reference sequence). This CDR3 contains 16 residues. The V gene end was trimmed by 6 bases and the J gene end by 5 bases; junction bases not matched to a gene: 15. The CDR3 nucleotides read TGTGCCAGCAGCCTTCTCTCGACAGGGAAACATTATGGCTACACCTTC. It translates to CASSLLSTGKHYGYTF.

The rearrangement links TRBV19 to TRBJ2-7; D might be TRBD1 (6 bases). CDR1 is LNHDA, CDR2 SQIVND, per germline (reference sequence). There are 14 residues in the CDR3. Between the trimmed V and J ends, which lost 6 bases and 6 bases, there was a span of 18 bases. CDR3: CASSRSPGVAEQYV. Written as DNA, the CDR3 is TGTGCCAGTAGCAGGTCGCCAGGGGTGGCCGAGCAGTACGTC.

The chain recombines TRBV30 with TRBJ1-1, with D possibly matching TRBD1 (6 bases). Trimming stripped 2 bases from V and 0 bases from J, with 19 bases between. The CDR3 totals 17 residues. CDR1 is GTSNPN and CDR2 is SVGIG in the germline V gene (reference sequence). This CDR3 reads CAWSPKLSRDMNTEAFF. The CDR3 region has the DNA TGTGCCTGGAGTCCCAAACTCTCAAGGGACATGAACACTGAAGCTTTCTTT.

The rearrangement links TRBV7-2 to TRBJ2-6; 9 bases match TRBD1. This CDR3 has 12 residues. Per germline, CDR1 SGHTA and CDR2 FQGNSA. V lost 8 bases, J lost 13 bases, and 6 bases stayed unmatched. In DNA, the CDR3 is TGTGCCAGCGGACCCGACAGGGGGGTCCTGACTTTC. Translating it yields CASGPDRGVLTF.

The gene calls are TRBV18 and TRBJ1-6; 7 nucleotides align to TRBD1. The germline gives CDR1 KGHSH, CDR2 LQKENI. With 3 bases clipped from V and 7 bases from J, the junction kept 12 bases outside the gene matches. The CDR3 is 17 amino acids. The CDR3 sequence is CASSPHRPGGRNSPLHF. In nucleotides, the CDR3 is TGTGCCAGCTCACCTCATAGGCCAGGGGGACGGAATTCACCCCTCCACTTT. Using reference TRBV18 and TRBJ1-6 for the parts outside the CDR3, the full variable domain is NAGVMQNPRHLVRRRGQEARLRCSPMKGHSHVYWYRQLPEEGLKFMVYLQKENIIDESGMPKERFSAEFPKEGPSILRIQQVVRGDSAAYFCASSPHRPGGRNSPLHFGNGTRLTVT.

As DNA, the CDR3 is TGCGCCAGCAGCTTGTCGGGCGGCCAGGGAAGCACAGATACGCAGTATTTT. It specifies CASSLSGGQGSTDTQYF. V is TRBV5-1 and J is TRBJ2-3; possibly TRBD1 for D (5 bases). Per the germline V gene, CDR1 is SGHRS and CDR2 is YFSETQ. Between the trimmed V and J ends, which lost 1 base and 0 bases, there was a span of 15 bases. The CDR3 sequence is 17 residues long.

The chain links TRBV9 to TRBJ2-4; weak D call: TRBD2 (6 bases). The length of the CDR3 is 16 residues. Germline V gene sequence: CDR1 SGDLS, CDR2 YYNGEE. V lost 0 bases and J 3 bases, leaving 13 bases between the germline ends. CDR3 bases: TGTGCCAGCAGCGTAGCGGGGGATCGGTTCAAAAACATTCAGTACTTC. Residues: CASSVAGDRFKNIQYF. The full variable domain, in which reference TRBV9 and TRBJ2-4 provide the parts outside the CDR3, is DSGVTQTPKHLITATGQRVTLRCSPRSGDLSVYWYQQSLDQGLQFLIQYYNGEERAKGNILERFSAQQFPDLHSELNLSSLELGDSALYFCASSVAGDRFKNIQYFGAGTRLSVL.

The V call is TRBV29-1, the J call TRBJ2-3; 10 bases fit TRBD1. Germline CDR1 and CDR2: SQVTM and ANQGSEA. Trimming removed 3 bases from V and 7 bases from J; junction bases left unmatched: 7. The CDR3 is made up of 14 amino acids. The DNA of the CDR3 is TGCAGCGTTGAGTCGGACAGGGGGGCAAATACGCAGTATTTT. Its protein is CSVESDRGANTQYF.

The chain couples TRBV27 to TRBJ1-2; D is unresolved. Germline CDR1 MNHEY, CDR2 SMNVEV (reference sequence). The CDR3 totals 16 residues. V lost 5 bases, J lost 4 bases, and 20 bases lay in between. The CDR3 sequence: CASSPTILAPSYGYTF. The CDR3 coding sequence is TGTGCCAGCAGTCCGACGATACTTGCCCCTAGCTATGGCTACACCTTC.

The genes are TRBV6-6 and TRBJ2-6; D ambiguous. Germline CDR1 reads MNHNY; CDR2 reads SVGAGI (reference sequence). CDR3 length equals 15 residues. Trimming removed 2 bases from V and 1 base from J, with 6 bases in between. CDR3: CASSYPLSGANVLTF. As DNA, the CDR3 is TGTGCCAGCAGTTACCCTCTATCTGGGGCCAACGTCCTGACTTTC.

The chain carries TRBV29-1 and TRBJ2-2; D perhaps matches TRBD2 (6 bases). The germline V and J ends were trimmed by 4 bases and 0 bases, with 9 bases remaining between them. CDR1 and CDR2 from the germline V gene are SQVTM and ANQGSEA. This CDR3 is 14 amino acids long. This CDR3 reads CSVGGTSNTGELFF. DNA of the CDR3: TGCAGCGTTGGGGGGACTTCGAACACCGGGGAGCTGTTTTTT.

The chain carries TRBV4-2 and TRBJ2-7; the match to TRBD1 covers 8 bases. CDR3 size: 15 residues. V lost 1 base to trimming and J lost 1 base; unmatched junction nucleotides: 3. In germline, CDR1 is LGHNA, CDR2 YNFKEQ. The CDR3 DNA is TGTGCCAGCAGCCAAGCGACAGGGGTGTCCTACGAGCAGTACTTC. It encodes CASSQATGVSYEQYF.